This is a list of T cell receptor beta chains from one sample in a study of blood T cell repertoires in COVID-19. Only in-frame clones appear in the TCRdb table, and some are missing; sequencing was by immunoSEQ multiplex PCR. The table includes some 200,000 clones, 84% detected once. Sequencing input: peripheral blood. The receptor source for this set is a woman aged 45 to 65 with active or convalescent COVID-19. Both conserved end residues are part of each CDR3. Fields, in order: clone size, J gene, V gene, D gene, CDR3 DNA, CDR3 protein. The D gene is left open where the match is weak. Expanded clones are given a class, and other clones once, few, many or no size at all.

>once|TRBJ1-3|TRBV5-4|TRBD1
TGTGCCAGCAGCTTGGCAGGGGGTGGAAACACCATATATTTT
CASSLAGGGNTIYF
>once|TRBJ2-3|TRBV6-5|-
TGTGCCAGCAGGGTCTACAGCACAGATACGCAGTATTTT
CASRVYSTDTQYF
>-|TRBJ2-2|TRBV2|-
TGTGCCAGCAGTGAAACGGGGAACACCGGGGAGCTGTTTTTT
CASSETGNTGELFF
>-|TRBJ1-5|TRBV5-1|TRBD1
TGCGCCAGCAGCGCGCAGGGGGGCCAGCCCCAGCATTTT
CASSAQGGQPQHF
>-|TRBJ2-5|TRBV6-1|-
TGTGCCAGCAGTGAAGCAACCAGGGTCATGGAGACCCAGTACTTC
CASSEATRVMETQYF
>-|TRBJ2-3|TRBV5-4|-
TGTGCCAGCAGCTTGAGGTATCGCGGGGCAGCAGATACGCAGTATTTT
CASSLRYRGAADTQYF
>once|TRBJ1-4|TRBV5-1|-
TGCGCCAGCAGCAACGAGGGGGGGATTAATGAAAAACTGTTTTTT
CASSNEGGINEKLFF
>-|TRBJ2-7|TRBV6-8|-
TGTGCCAGCTCCTTAGGGAGGCTAGCCGGCGAGCAGTACTTC
CASSLGRLAGEQYF
>few|TRBJ1-1|TRBV3-1/TRBV3-2|-
TGTGCCAGCAGCCAACAGGGGAGGAACACTGAAGCTTTCTTT
CASSQQGRNTEAFF
>-|TRBJ1-6|TRBV7-7|TRBD1
TGTGCCAGCATCCGACAGGGAGCAGGTTCACCCCTCCACTTT
CASIRQGAGSPLHF
>-|TRBJ1-6|TRBV6-5|-
TGTGCCAGCAGTTACCAGAATTCACCCCTCCACTTT
CASSYQNSPLHF
>once|TRBJ1-1|TRBV10-3|TRBD1
TGTGCCACTGGACAGGGAACTGAAGCTTTCTTT
CATGQGTEAFF
>-|TRBJ2-5|TRBV5-1|-
TGCGCCAGCAGCTTGGGCGGGTCTCAAGAGACCCAGTACTTC
CASSLGGSQETQYF
>-|TRBJ1-2|TRBV2|-
TGTGCCAGCAGTACGCCCTACTCCGCCGGCTATGGCTACACCTTC
CASSTPYSAGYGYTF
>-|TRBJ2-5|TRBV24-1|-
TGTGCCACCAGTTCCCTTAAACCGGGGAAACAAGAGACCCAGTACTTC
CATSSLKPGKQETQYF
>-|TRBJ1-2|TRBV6-2/TRBV6-3|-
TGTGCCAGCAGTACCCGGCGGGGGATCGGCTACACCTTC
CASSTRRGIGYTF
>once|TRBJ1-6|TRBV6-6|-
TGTGCCAGCAGTTCTATTTCGGGTTTAGCGAATTCACCCCTCCACTTT
CASSSISGLANSPLHF
>-|TRBJ1-1|TRBV28|TRBD1
TGTGCCAGCAGACAGGGGGAGCAGAACACTGAAGCTTTCTTT
CASRQGEQNTEAFF
>-|TRBJ2-5|TRBV5-1|TRBD2
TGCGCCAGCAGCTTGGAGGGCGGGGGTTACCAAGAGACCCAGTACTTC
CASSLEGGGYQETQYF
>-|TRBJ2-7|TRBV28|-
TGTGCCAGCAGCCCCTGGCGCGGTCCTTCCTACGAGCAGTACTTC
CASSPWRGPSYEQYF
>-|TRBJ1-5|TRBV5-1|-
TGCGCCAGCAGCTTGGATGGGGACACCAATCAGCCCCAGCATTTT
CASSLDGDTNQPQHF
>-|TRBJ2-7|TRBV29-1|-
TGCAGCGCAGACACAGGGACAAACGAGCAGTACTTC
CSADTGTNEQYF
>once|TRBJ1-6|TRBV3-1/TRBV3-2|-
TGTGCCAGCAGCCAAGGTGCGGGAAATAATTCACCCCTCCACTTT
CASSQGAGNNSPLHF
>-|TRBJ1-1|TRBV7-3|-
TGTGCCAGCAGCGCCCAGGGTTACACTGAAGCTTTCTTT
CASSAQGYTEAFF
>many|TRBJ1-2|TRBV6-6|-
TGTGCCAGCTACGCCCCGGCGGACTATGGCTACACCTTC
CASYAPADYGYTF
>-|TRBJ1-2|TRBV9|-
TGTGCCAGCAGCGTACAAGGGGCCTTAACGGGGACTAATGGCTACACCTTC
CASSVQGALTGTNGYTF
>-|TRBJ1-5|TRBV18|-
TGTGCCAGCTCACCAAACCCGACGGGGAGCAATCAGCCCCAGCATTTT
CASSPNPTGSNQPQHF
>-|TRBJ2-3|TRBV7-9|TRBD1
TGTGCCAGCAGCTTACCGGGACAGCTTCCTACAATGGCGCAGTATTTT
CASSLPGQLPTMAQYF
>-|TRBJ1-4|TRBV4-1|-
TGCGCCAGCAGCCTGATCGGGGCAACTAATGAAAAACTGTTTTTT
CASSLIGATNEKLFF
>-|TRBJ1-2|TRBV3-1/TRBV3-2|-
TGTGCCAGCAGCCAAGAGGCAGGGCCCCTCTATGGCTACACCTTC
CASSQEAGPLYGYTF
>-|TRBJ2-2|TRBV7-9|TRBD2
TGTGCCAGCAGCTACACTAGCGGGAACACCGGGGAGCTGTTTTTT
CASSYTSGNTGELFF
>many|TRBJ2-1|TRBV27|TRBD2
TGTGCCAGCAGGTTGGGACTAGCGGACAATGAGCAGTTCTTC
CASRLGLADNEQFF
>-|TRBJ2-6|TRBV21-1|-
TGTGCCAGCAGCAAAGGGCCCGACAGCTCTGGGGCCAACGTCCTGACTTTC
CASSKGPDSSGANVLTF
>-|TRBJ1-1|TRBV2|-
TGTGCCAGCAGTGAAGGCGGGACTAGTGGCACTGAAGCTTTCTTT
CASSEGGTSGTEAFF
>-|TRBJ2-1|TRBV7-9|-
TGTGCCAGCAGCTTTGGACAGAATGAGCAGTTCTTC
CASSFGQNEQFF
>once|TRBJ2-5|TRBV20-1|-
TGCAGTGCTAGTCTAGGCTCCGGGGAGACCCAGTACTTC
CSASLGSGETQYF
>-|TRBJ2-4|TRBV27|TRBD1
TGTGCCAGCAGTCCTCGAATCACAGGGGGAAGAGGGGCCAAAAACATTCAGTACTTC
CASSPRITGGRGAKNIQYF
>-|TRBJ1-1|TRBV5-1|-
TGCGCCAGCAGCGTAGCTTCCCAGAACACTGAAGCTTTCTTT
CASSVASQNTEAFF
>-|TRBJ2-7|TRBV5-5|TRBD2
TGTGCCAGCAGCTATATAGCGGGAACCTACGAGCAGTACTTC
CASSYIAGTYEQYF
>-|TRBJ2-5|TRBV7-9|-
TGTGCCAGCAGCTTAGGTGGGCTCAAAGAGACCCAGTACTTC
CASSLGGLKETQYF
>-|TRBJ1-3|TRBV2|-
TGTGCCAGCAGTGCGGCTGGGGGCAGGTACTCTGGAAACACCATATATTTT
CASSAAGGRYSGNTIYF
>-|TRBJ1-2|TRBV5-1|TRBD1
TGCGCCAGCAGCTTGGGGACAGGGACTTACGGCTACACCTTC
CASSLGTGTYGYTF
>-|TRBJ1-3|TRBV6-5|-
TGTGCCAGCAAGGGGACAACCTCTGGAAACACCATATATTTT
CASKGTTSGNTIYF
>-|TRBJ1-4|TRBV5-4|TRBD1
TGTGCCAGCAGCTCGGTTCCGGGACAGGTTCGTGAAAAACTGTTTTTT
CASSSVPGQVREKLFF
>-|TRBJ1-2|TRBV6-6|-
TGTGCCAGCACCCTCAACAGGGAGGGCTACACCTTC
CASTLNREGYTF
>-|TRBJ2-1|TRBV7-3|TRBD2
TGTGCCAGCAGCTCTAGCGGGAGCTTAGTAAATGAGCAGTTCTTC
CASSSSGSLVNEQFF
>-|TRBJ2-1|TRBV28|-
TGTGCCAGCAGGACACCCAGGCAGCAGTTCTTC
CASRTPRQQFF
>-|TRBJ1-1|TRBV6-5|-
TGTGCCAGCAGTTACTCGAGGAGGGGAAGGGCTTTCTTT
CASSYSRRGRAFF
>-|TRBJ1-5|TRBV2|TRBD1
TGTGCCAGCAGGGACCCGGGACAGGGGGCTCGGAGAGGCAATCAGCCCCAGCATTTT
CASRDPGQGARRGNQPQHF
>-|TRBJ2-1|TRBV2|-
TGTGCCAGCAGTGTCCGGAATGAGCAGTTCTTC
CASSVRNEQFF
>-|TRBJ2-5|TRBV9|TRBD1
TGTGCCAGCAGCGTAGGGACAGGCTCCTGGGGAGAGACCCAGTACTTC
CASSVGTGSWGETQYF